This TCR beta chain originates from a study of shared clonotypes between healthy human individuals (dated by TCRdb to the early 2020s). Turning to the overall study: A couple of women and three men aged 18 to 49 years were included in the cohort. For each donor, three plates each were used for CD4 naive and CD4 memory, two plates were used for CD8 naive, and one plate was used for CD8 memory. To estimate repertoire size and how much clonotype sharing occurs between individuals, the study deeply sequenced the blood TCR repertoires of five healthy adults. Different laboratories and diverse techniques were used to prepare libraries and sequence TCR repertoires, to increase sequencing depth and limit assay-specific biases. Leukapheresis yielded between about 0.8 and 9.5 billion PBMCs per donor. The paper as a whole reports these results and caveats: Compared with non-shared clonotypes, the clonotypes found in all four sorted-subset donors had higher generation probabilities. Based on pairwise subsampling, the degree of clonotype sharing among donors was expected to be affected by sequencing depth. Only blood was sampled, and tissue TCR repertoires likely differ from those in blood. Across a handful of donors, approximately 5% of naive CD4, over 3% of naive CD8, 2% to 2.5% of memory CD4, and under 0.45% of memory CD8 clonotypes were shared. The genetic and exposure-history diversity represented was limited by the small number of donors. Incomplete sequencing was indicated by rarefaction of sorted-subset datasets, despite the large sequencing depth. Naive subsets generally had larger estimated clonotype richness than memory subsets.

With respect to this clone: Its cognate antigen has yet to be identified. No per-base quality is available; no much larger clone lies one base away.

TCR CDR3 regions were amplified from genomic DNA by multiplex PCR using the deep immunoSEQ assay. Extracted genomic DNA from each cell subset was spread evenly across all wells of several immunoSEQ 96-well plates, with each plate serving as a replicate. For sorted subsets, roughly 190 ng of genomic DNA, equivalent to 25,000 to 30,000 T cell genomes, went into each replicate PCR. Purified libraries were measured with a Qubit 3.0 fluorometer, size-checked on a Bioanalyzer 2100, and measured again with the KAPA Library Quantification kit. A separate single-read 150-cycle Illumina NextSeq 550 flow cell was used to sequence each immunoSEQ 96-well plate. Processing in the source paper ran as follows. Because the immunoSEQ output held only junctional sequences and lacked quality scores, the filtering could not match the filtering applied to full-length reads. To assign V/J genes and CDR3, sequences were annotated using PyIR, a Python wrapper for IgBLAST v1.9, with IMGT germline references. Reads with weak V/J assignments (E-value above 1e-6), missing CDR3, stop codons, out-of-frame junctions, or ambiguous translated residues were removed. A V3J clonotype was defined by an identical inferred V gene, J gene, and CDR3 amino acid sequence. Percentage overlap between repertoires was computed as shared unique clonotypes divided by the size of the smaller repertoire. RTK rarefaction, the Chao1 estimator, and Recon v2.1 estimates of unobserved clonotypes were used to assess repertoire richness. For all TCRbeta clonotypes obtained by the gDNA method from four donors, generation probabilities were computed with OLGA. TCRdb carries this immuneACCESS record with in-frame sequences only. Its versions omit some clonotypes, under half of them owing to an unresolved V gene in the studies checked, with the rest unexplained. The V and J calls and clone size are taken from that table; D and trimming were inferred from the DNA. A total of 950,000 to 1,200,000 clones appear in this sample, 60% to 85% of them only once. Of the sample, roughly 0.9% is held by the ten largest clones.

The donors were healthy, HIV-negative adults with no recently reported acute infections or vaccinations. Only Caucasian adults living in Nashville, Tennessee, USA were represented among the donors. CD4+ T cells were enriched by magnetic negative selection; naive cells were then positively selected on CD45RA, and the negative fraction formed the memory subset. After blood collection by leukapheresis, PBMCs were isolated using Ficoll-Histopaque density gradient centrifugation and then cryopreserved in the vapor phase of liquid nitrogen. Analytical flow cytometry was used to check the purity and quantity of every magnetically sorted T cell population. Each sorted fraction had its genomic DNA isolated and then quantified by UV absorbance on a Nanodrop 2000c. The sequenced sample consisted of memory CD4+ T cells from PBMCs. Per the publication, the cell subset or site label means: CD45RA-negative fraction. The sequence was obtained from a young man in good health. Some clones in this sample may be carry-over from other donors' samples.

CDR3 region: CASSRQGKGNQPQHF. The sequenced DNA: TGTGCCAGCAGTCGACAGGGGAAAGGCAATCAGCCCCAGCATTTT. Recombination linked TRBV2 to TRBJ1-5; TRBD1 aligns with 8 central bases. From V the trimming removes 5 bases and from J it removes 2 bases, while the gene matches leave 5 bases of the junction unaccounted for. As encoded in the germline V gene, CDR1 is SNHLY while CDR2 is FYNNEI. CDR3 length: 15 amino acids, cysteine to phenylalanine. Only the CDR3 DNA stays, 45 bases, in frame from base 1.